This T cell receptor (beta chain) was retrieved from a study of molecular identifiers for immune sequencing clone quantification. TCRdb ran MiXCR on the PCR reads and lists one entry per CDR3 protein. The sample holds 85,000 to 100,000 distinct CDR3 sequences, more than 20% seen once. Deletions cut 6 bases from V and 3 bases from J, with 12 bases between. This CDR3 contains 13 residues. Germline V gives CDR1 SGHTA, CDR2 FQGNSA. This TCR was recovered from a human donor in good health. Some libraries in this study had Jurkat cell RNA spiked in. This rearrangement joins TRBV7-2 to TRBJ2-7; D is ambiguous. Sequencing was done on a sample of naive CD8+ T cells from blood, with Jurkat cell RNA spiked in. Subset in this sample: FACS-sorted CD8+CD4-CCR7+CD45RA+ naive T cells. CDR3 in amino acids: CASRLFAFYEQYF. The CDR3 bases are TGTGCCAGCAGGCTCTTCGCCTTCTACGAGCAGTACTTC.